This T cell receptor (beta chain) was documented in a study of T cells in women clearing cervical HPV infection. Study observations and caveats: Timing of associations relative to infection is unclear; T-cell subsets were not isolated. Richness plus V gene abundances separated cases from controls with AUC over 0.8.

The CDR3 consists of 13 residues. Trimming took off 5 bases at V and 4 bases at J, with 12 bases between the two ends. Germline CDR1 SGHVS, CDR2 FNYEAQ. To note about this clone: Antigen specificity is unknown. The read comes to an end 3 residues before the CDR3 does, leaving the germline J gene to fill in the end.

TCRdb's table, derived via immunoSEQ multiplex PCR, lists solely in-frame clones and lacks some. The sample's table shows under 40,000 clones. The specimen sequenced was blood buffy coat. The receptor was derived from a woman between 18 and 70 years old with a cervical HPV16 infection that either progressed to CIN3+ or cleared (not recorded which). The V call is TRBV7-6, the J call TRBJ2-7; no clear D gene. CDR3 DNA, as far as it was read: TGTGCCAGCAGCCCCGACACTTCGTACGAG. As protein: CASSPDTSYE. The whole CDR3 sequence reads CASSPDTSYEQYF.